This T cell receptor (beta chain) was recovered during a study of tumor and adjacent non-tumor tissue in lung cancer. Study-wide background: Histology: 12 adenocarcinoma, a couple of squamous cell carcinoma, 1 small cell lung cancer.

RNA was extracted from bulk tissue without any cell sorting. The normal lung tissue was taken more than 3 cm from the tumor edge. TCRbeta libraries were built with three rounds of nested PCR, modified from ARM-PCR. TCRdb re-derived calls from the multiplex PCR reads in MiXCR, one entry per CDR3 protein. There are approximately 120,000 distinct CDR3 sequences in the sample; about 61% occur only once, and 19% lies in the top ten. The CDR3 loop spans 14 amino acids. Trimming removed 1 base from V and 9 bases from J, with 10 bases in between. CDR1 and CDR2 from the germline V gene are MNHNS and SASEGT. Study-wide results and caveats: Higher tumor TCR diversity was associated with shorter survival. In normal lung, the top 100 clones were significantly more dominant than in tumor.

With respect to this clonotype: Antigen unknown.

Material: distant non-tumor lung tissue. V usage is TRBV6-1 and J usage is TRBJ1-6; the D is unclear. This clonotype originated in a man aged 60-69 years with non-small cell lung cancer. Written as DNA, the CDR3 is TGTGCCAGCAGTGAAGGGACCCCCTCTTCACCCCTCCACTTT. It translates to CASSEGTPSSPLHF.